The TCR beta chain described here comes from a study of shared clonotypes between healthy human individuals. The overall study: The plates for each donor numbered three CD4 naive, three CD4 memory, two CD8 naive and one CD8 memory.

Broader study findings: Approximately 5% was the fraction of naive CD4 clonotypes found shared across several donors.

Germline CDR1 and CDR2: KGHSH and LQKENI. Trimming removed 6 bases from V and 5 bases from J, with 19 bases in between. The CDR3 consists of 15 residues. As concerns this clone: Antigen: not known.

Sorted-subset replicate PCRs used 200 ng DNA, around 31,000 T cell genomes. The protocol was immunoSEQ multiplex PCR, while the TCRdb copy is restricted to in-frame clones and leaves out a portion. The repertoire includes some 1.5 million clones, roughly 95% of them detected once, and more than 0.9% sits in the top ten. Each sample came from a Caucasian adult donor living in Nashville, Tennessee. Material: naive CD4+ T cells sorted from blood. The subset was: CD45RA+ positively selected. This clonotype was sampled from a man in his thirties or forties in good health. This chain joins TRBV18 and TRBJ1-1; D possibly corresponds to TRBD1 (5 bases). The CDR3: CASSPPGGFRTEAFF. CDR3 in DNA: TGTGCCAGCTCTCCTCCGGGGGGGTTTCGGACTGAAGCTTTCTTT.